The 4 T cell receptor beta chains in this list originate from one sample, sequenced in a study of shared clonotypes between healthy human individuals. Generated by immunoSEQ multiplex PCR, the TCRdb table keeps only in-frame clones and is missing some. The profile shows millions of clones, more than 80% of them singletons. Source material: naive CD4+ T cells sorted from blood. Subset defined: CD45RA+ positively selected. These TCRs come from a man younger than 30 in good health.

This CDR3 is CASSQRGVFTEQYF. DNA for the CDR3: TGTGCCAGCAGTCAGAGGGGCGTCTTTACCGAGCAGTACTTC. The chain links TRBV6-6 to TRBJ2-7; possibly TRBD1 or TRBD2 for D (5 bases each). Germline loops: CDR1 MNHNY, CDR2 SVGAGI (reference sequence). This CDR3 is built from 14 residues. The V gene lost 5 bases and the J gene lost 6 bases, with 17 bases spanning the gap.

Turning to this clone: Different DNA sequences within this sample yield the same CDR3. V usage is TRBV19 and J usage is TRBJ2-3; maybe TRBD2 (6 bases). The ends were cut back, 3 bases at V and 1 base at J, with 11 bases in the middle. Germline V gene sequence: CDR1 LNHDA, CDR2 SQIVND (reference sequence). The CDR3 is 15 amino acids. The CDR3 here is CASSIGGARTDTQYF. CDR3 DNA: TGTGCCAGTAGTATTGGAGGGGCCCGCACAGATACGCAGTATTTT.

The chain couples TRBV7-2 to TRBJ2-7; possible D gene TRBD2, 6 bases. CDR1 and CDR2 from the germline V gene are SGHTA and FQGNSA. The CDR3 has 14 residues. V lost 3 bases and J 2 bases, leaving 11 bases between the germline ends. CDR3 bases: TGTGCCAGCAGCTTTTCAGGGACTCCCTACGAGCAGTACTTC. This translates into CASSFSGTPYEQYF.

Here the CDR3 DNA reads TGTGCCAGCTCACAAAGGGACAGCGCCGAGCAGTTCTTC. Its protein is CASSQRDSAEQFF. The chain links TRBV18 to TRBJ2-1; 7 positions agree with TRBD1. The V and J ends lost 4 bases and 10 bases, in that order; junction bases with no gene match: 7. CDR1 and CDR2 (germline): KGHSH, LQKENI. CDR3 length: 13 residues.